These 7 T cell receptor beta chains share one sample of origin, sequenced in a study of PD-L1 blockade in urothelial cancer listed by TCRdb under 2017. The time point label for this specimen denotes: pretreatment peripheral blood. Libraries were prepared through the immunoSEQ multiplex PCR assay. TCRdb stores this immuneACCESS table with in-frame sequences only. Part of the clones is absent; in the studies checked, under half of the shortfall reflects unresolved V genes, and no reason is known for the rest. The sample contains around 100,000 clones, almost 90% of them found a single time. Jointly, the top ten make up around 1.5% of the sample. The sample was PBMCs, taken around atezolizumab (anti-PD-L1) treatment. These receptors were taken from a man aged 55 to 69 with urothelial cancer.

V and J are TRBV2 and TRBJ2-5; 14 bases line up with TRBD2. This CDR3 region has 18 residues. CDR1 is SNHLY, CDR2 FYNNEI, per germline. V lost 5 bases and J lost 0; bases outside the gene matches: 8. The CDR3 here is CASSPRTSGGLYQETQYF. The CDR3 nucleotides are TGTGCCAGCAGTCCTAGGACTAGCGGGGGGCTGTACCAAGAGACCCAGTACTTC.

This clone was seen only once. V is TRBV5-1 and J is TRBJ1-1, with 7 bases matching TRBD1. With 4 bases clipped from V and 4 bases from J, the junction kept 10 bases outside the gene matches. The CDR3 covers 15 residues. In germline, CDR1 is SGHRS, CDR2 YFSETQ. CDR3 DNA: TGCGCCAGCAGCCCCACGGAGGGGGCGGGCACTGAAGCTTTCTTT. It is translated as CASSPTEGAGTEAFF.

V gene TRBV7-3 combines with J gene TRBJ2-5, with TRBD2 matching 7 bases. J lost 4 bases, V lost 4 bases, and 9 bases had no gene match. Germline V lookup: CDR1 SGHTA, CDR2 FQGTGA. This CDR3 has 15 residues. The CDR3 region is CASSSRGTGGETQYF. The CDR3 nucleotides read TGTGCCAGCAGCTCCCGGGGGACGGGAGGAGAGACCCAGTACTTC.

The chain recombines TRBV7-9 with TRBJ2-3, with 8 bases identical to TRBD1. V was pared by 5 bases and J by 3 bases, with 4 bases of the junction left unmatched. CDR3 length equals 14 residues. The germline V gene encodes CDR1 SEHNR and CDR2 FQNEAQ (reference sequence). CDR3 amino acids: CASSLDRETDTQYF. Written as DNA, the CDR3 is TGTGCCAGCAGCCTGGACAGGGAAACAGATACGCAGTATTTT.

The chain couples TRBV30 to TRBJ2-2; D remains unclear. The germline V and J ends were trimmed by 4 bases and 1 base, with 7 bases remaining between them. The CDR3 loop spans 13 amino acids. Germline values: CDR1 GTSNPN, CDR2 SVGIG (reference sequence). The CDR3 DNA is TGTGCCTGGAATCCTCTGAACACCGGGGAGCTGTTTTTT. Translation: CAWNPLNTGELFF.

The J gene is TRBJ2-2, the V gene TRBV5-6; D might be TRBD2 (5 bases). CDR3 size: 14 residues. Per the germline V gene, CDR1 is SGHDT and CDR2 is YYEEEE. Trimming pared 2 bases from V and 5 bases from J, leaving 10 bases between. The CDR3 spells CASSFNRGTGELFF. CDR3 sequence (DNA): TGTGCCAGCAGCTTTAATCGAGGGACCGGGGAGCTGTTTTTT.

The rearrangement uses TRBV5-4 and TRBJ2-7, with a tentative D call TRBD2 (5 bases). Germline CDR1 is SGHNT and CDR2 is YYREEE (reference sequence). This CDR3 is built from 15 residues. V shed 0 bases and J shed 1 base, with 11 bases lying between them. CDR3 in amino acids: CASSLDGKSSYEQYF. The CDR3 coding sequence is TGTGCCAGCAGCTTGGACGGGAAAAGTTCCTACGAGCAGTACTTC. Full variable domain (missing parts from reference TRBV5-4 and TRBJ2-7): ETGVTQSPTHLIKTRGQQVTLRCSSQSGHNTVSWYQQALGQGPQFIFQYYREEENGRGNFPPRFSGLQFPNYSSELNVNALELDDSALYLCASSLDGKSSYEQYFGPGTRLTVT.